The rows below give T cell receptor beta chains drawn from one sample of a study of cytomegalovirus exposure and HLA in healthy donors. Clones were read by immunoSEQ multiplex PCR, and TCRdb kept only the in-frame ones, dropping some. The sample holds 150,000 to 200,000 clones, around 85% seen once. Sequencing was carried out using PBMCs. The receptors stem from a man aged 18 to 30 in good health and CMV-seropositive. The CDR3 runs from the conserved cysteine through the conserved F or W. The order of the fields is D gene, clone size, V gene, J gene, CDR3 protein, CDR3 DNA. A D gene is named only where the DNA matches it firmly. For some rows the clone size is stated as once, few or many, or as a class when expanded; others skip it.

D gene: -; clone size: once; V gene: TRBV6-4; J gene: TRBJ2-3; CDR3 protein: CASSDPTLRRDTDTQYF; CDR3 DNA: TGTGCCAGCAGTGACCCTACACTACGACGGGACACAGATACGCAGTATTTT
D gene: TRBD1; clone size: -; V gene: TRBV9; J gene: TRBJ2-7; CDR3 protein: CASSVAEGQGVYEQYF; CDR3 DNA: TGTGCCAGCAGCGTAGCCGAAGGGCAGGGGGTCTACGAGCAGTACTTC
D gene: TRBD1; clone size: -; V gene: TRBV19; J gene: TRBJ2-2; CDR3 protein: CASSTTRQGVPGELFF; CDR3 DNA: TGTGCCAGTAGTACGACGCGACAGGGAGTCCCCGGGGAGCTGTTTTTT
D gene: -; clone size: -; V gene: TRBV9; J gene: TRBJ2-6; CDR3 protein: CASSEGFSSGANVLTF; CDR3 DNA: TGTGCCAGCAGCGAGGGGTTTAGCTCTGGGGCCAACGTCCTGACTTTC
D gene: TRBD2; clone size: -; V gene: TRBV2; J gene: TRBJ2-1; CDR3 protein: CASSAGGQQFF; CDR3 DNA: TGTGCCAGCAGTGCGGGGGGGCAACAGTTCTTC
D gene: -; clone size: once; V gene: TRBV10-3; J gene: TRBJ1-3; CDR3 protein: CAISDGSGNTIYF; CDR3 DNA: TGTGCCATCAGTGACGGCTCTGGAAACACCATATATTTT
D gene: -; clone size: -; V gene: TRBV28; J gene: TRBJ2-7; CDR3 protein: CASSSSLKTGSYEQYF; CDR3 DNA: TGTGCCAGCAGTTCCTCCTTGAAGACAGGCTCCTACGAGCAGTACTTC
D gene: TRBD2; clone size: -; V gene: TRBV28; J gene: TRBJ2-7; CDR3 protein: CASSSERESSYEQYF; CDR3 DNA: TGTGCCAGCAGTTCCGAGCGGGAGAGCTCCTACGAGCAGTACTTC
D gene: -; clone size: once; V gene: TRBV5-6; J gene: TRBJ1-5; CDR3 protein: CASSLAQGNQPQHF; CDR3 DNA: TGTGCCAGCAGCTTGGCGCAGGGAAATCAGCCCCAGCATTTT
D gene: TRBD2; clone size: -; V gene: TRBV27; J gene: TRBJ2-7; CDR3 protein: CASSLREGPHEQYF; CDR3 DNA: TGTGCCAGCAGTTTAAGGGAGGGTCCGCACGAGCAGTACTTC
D gene: TRBD2; clone size: -; V gene: TRBV28; J gene: TRBJ2-5; CDR3 protein: CASSFGRASGIQETQYF; CDR3 DNA: TGTGCCAGCAGTTTTGGGAGAGCTAGCGGGATCCAAGAGACCCAGTACTTC
D gene: TRBD2; clone size: -; V gene: TRBV2; J gene: TRBJ2-3; CDR3 protein: CASSEGLTSGFTDTQYF; CDR3 DNA: TGTGCCAGCAGTGAAGGGCTGACTAGCGGGTTCACAGATACGCAGTATTTT
D gene: TRBD1; clone size: -; V gene: TRBV19; J gene: TRBJ1-5; CDR3 protein: CASSDWTGIGNQPQHF; CDR3 DNA: TGTGCCAGTAGCGATTGGACAGGGATCGGCAATCAGCCCCAGCATTTT
D gene: -; clone size: -; V gene: TRBV19; J gene: TRBJ1-5; CDR3 protein: CASSQTGWNQPQHF; CDR3 DNA: TGTGCCAGTAGTCAAACAGGGTGGAATCAGCCCCAGCATTTT
D gene: -; clone size: few; V gene: TRBV27; J gene: TRBJ2-7; CDR3 protein: CASASRLAPSYEQYF; CDR3 DNA: TGTGCCAGCGCTTCAAGGCTAGCGCCCTCCTACGAGCAGTACTTC
D gene: -; clone size: -; V gene: TRBV4-1; J gene: TRBJ1-1; CDR3 protein: CASSQGAGLNTEAFF; CDR3 DNA: TGCGCCAGCAGCCAAGGGGCGGGATTGAACACTGAAGCTTTCTTT
D gene: -; clone size: -; V gene: TRBV2; J gene: TRBJ1-1; CDR3 protein: CASTPTLNTEAFF; CDR3 DNA: TGTGCCAGCACCCCTACCCTGAACACTGAAGCTTTCTTT
D gene: TRBD1; clone size: -; V gene: TRBV5-4; J gene: TRBJ2-7; CDR3 protein: CASSLGTGVYEQYF; CDR3 DNA: TGTGCCAGCAGCTTGGGGACAGGGGTGTACGAGCAGTACTTC
D gene: -; clone size: -; V gene: TRBV29-1; J gene: TRBJ2-4; CDR3 protein: CSVEDFPGALAKNIQYF; CDR3 DNA: TGCAGCGTTGAAGATTTTCCAGGGGCCCTAGCCAAAAACATTCAGTACTTC
D gene: TRBD1; clone size: once; V gene: TRBV5-1; J gene: TRBJ2-5; CDR3 protein: CASSLEGGGETQYF; CDR3 DNA: TGCGCCAGCAGCTTGGAAGGGGGCGGAGAGACCCAGTACTTC
D gene: -; clone size: -; V gene: TRBV7-9; J gene: TRBJ2-3; CDR3 protein: CASSNGLGGDTQYF; CDR3 DNA: TGTGCCAGCAGCAACGGACTGGGCGGGGATACGCAGTATTTT
D gene: -; clone size: -; V gene: TRBV19; J gene: TRBJ2-7; CDR3 protein: CASSMAGYEQYF; CDR3 DNA: TGTGCCAGTAGTATGGCGGGCTACGAGCAGTACTTC
D gene: -; clone size: -; V gene: TRBV19; J gene: TRBJ1-2; CDR3 protein: CASSIAGTGYTF; CDR3 DNA: TGTGCCAGTAGTATAGCGGGGACAGGCTACACCTTC
D gene: -; clone size: -; V gene: TRBV5-1; J gene: TRBJ2-7; CDR3 protein: CASSLGTRTYEQYF; CDR3 DNA: TGCGCCAGCAGCTTGGGGACACGTACCTACGAGCAGTACTTC
D gene: TRBD2; clone size: -; V gene: TRBV7-3; J gene: TRBJ2-3; CDR3 protein: CASSPLGGAGGLRDTQYF; CDR3 DNA: TGTGCCAGCAGCCCCCTCGGAGGAGCGGGGGGTTTAAGGGATACGCAGTATTTT
D gene: TRBD2; clone size: once; V gene: TRBV27; J gene: TRBJ2-5; CDR3 protein: CASTRTSGVQETQYF; CDR3 DNA: TGTGCCAGCACGAGGACTAGCGGGGTACAAGAGACCCAGTACTTC
D gene: -; clone size: once; V gene: TRBV19; J gene: TRBJ2-1; CDR3 protein: CASSIVRGGDEQFF; CDR3 DNA: TGTGCCAGTAGTATAGTTCGAGGAGGGGATGAGCAGTTCTTC
D gene: -; clone size: once; V gene: TRBV29-1; J gene: TRBJ2-1; CDR3 protein: CSVEAIYNEQFF; CDR3 DNA: TGCAGCGTTGAGGCAATCTACAATGAGCAGTTCTTC
D gene: TRBD1; clone size: -; V gene: TRBV19; J gene: TRBJ2-4; CDR3 protein: CASKGAMAKNIQYF; CDR3 DNA: TGTGCCAGTAAGGGGGCTATGGCCAAAAACATTCAGTACTTC
D gene: TRBD2; clone size: -; V gene: TRBV7-9; J gene: TRBJ2-7; CDR3 protein: CASSPGGISYEQYF; CDR3 DNA: TGTGCCAGCAGCCCGGGGGGGATCTCCTACGAGCAGTACTTC
D gene: -; clone size: -; V gene: TRBV28; J gene: TRBJ1-5; CDR3 protein: CASSLVAGNQPQHF; CDR3 DNA: TGTGCCAGCAGTTTAGTGGCGGGGAATCAGCCCCAGCATTTT
D gene: TRBD1; clone size: -; V gene: TRBV2; J gene: TRBJ1-6; CDR3 protein: CASSDTPTGGFARPLHF; CDR3 DNA: TGTGCCAGCAGTGACACCCCTACAGGGGGCTTTGCGCGACCCCTCCACTTT
D gene: -; clone size: -; V gene: TRBV25-1; J gene: TRBJ2-7; CDR3 protein: CASSPRRDTYEQYF; CDR3 DNA: TGTGCCAGCTCCCCTAGGAGAGATACCTACGAGCAGTACTTC
D gene: TRBD2; clone size: -; V gene: TRBV6-1; J gene: TRBJ2-5; CDR3 protein: CASYQGGGQETQYF; CDR3 DNA: TGTGCCAGTTATCAGGGCGGGGGCCAAGAGACCCAGTACTTC
D gene: -; clone size: -; V gene: TRBV7-9; J gene: TRBJ1-4; CDR3 protein: CASSPRGTNEKLFF; CDR3 DNA: TGTGCCAGCAGCCCACGGGGGACTAATGAAAAACTGTTTTTT
D gene: -; clone size: few; V gene: TRBV28; J gene: TRBJ1-6; CDR3 protein: CASSSEGQGRSPLHF; CDR3 DNA: TGTGCCAGCAGTTCGGAGGGGCAAGGTAGATCACCCCTCCACTTT
D gene: -; clone size: -; V gene: TRBV30; J gene: TRBJ1-4; CDR3 protein: CASAGGIANEKLFF; CDR3 DNA: TGTGCCTCGGCCGGGGGTATCGCTAATGAAAAACTGTTTTTT
D gene: TRBD1; clone size: once; V gene: TRBV18; J gene: TRBJ2-5; CDR3 protein: CASSLGQAQETQYF; CDR3 DNA: TGTGCCAGCTCACTCGGACAGGCCCAAGAGACCCAGTACTTC